This T cell receptor (beta chain) was retrieved from a study of shared clonotypes between healthy human individuals. Study-level background: Sampling drew on donors who were a couple of women and a few men aged 18 to 49.

Every subset's genomic DNA went evenly onto several immunoSEQ plates. Method: immunoSEQ multiplex PCR; TCRdb's copy keeps in-frame clones and lacks some. The sample shows about 2.1 million clones, 90% to 95% of them seen only once. Naive CD8 isolation took CD45RO-negative cells positively selected for CCR7 and excluded terminally differentiated effector memory CD45RA+ cells. As for this clone: No antigen is known for it.

Overall study findings and caveats: Only a few donors were included, so the genetic and exposure-history diversity represented was limited.

Trimming removed 7 bases at V and 1 base at J, with 13 bases between. Germline V lookup: CDR1 MDHEN, CDR2 SYDVKM. The CDR3 totals 14 residues. Material: naive CD8+ T cells from PBMCs. The source is a man in his late teens or twenties in good health. Some clones in this sample may be carry-over from other donors' samples. The chain links TRBV28 to TRBJ1-1; possible D gene TRBD1, 6 bases. The DNA for the CDR3 is TGTGCCAGCAAGGGGGGGCTACCGAACACTGAAGCTTTCTTT. Translated, it gives CASKGGLPNTEAFF.